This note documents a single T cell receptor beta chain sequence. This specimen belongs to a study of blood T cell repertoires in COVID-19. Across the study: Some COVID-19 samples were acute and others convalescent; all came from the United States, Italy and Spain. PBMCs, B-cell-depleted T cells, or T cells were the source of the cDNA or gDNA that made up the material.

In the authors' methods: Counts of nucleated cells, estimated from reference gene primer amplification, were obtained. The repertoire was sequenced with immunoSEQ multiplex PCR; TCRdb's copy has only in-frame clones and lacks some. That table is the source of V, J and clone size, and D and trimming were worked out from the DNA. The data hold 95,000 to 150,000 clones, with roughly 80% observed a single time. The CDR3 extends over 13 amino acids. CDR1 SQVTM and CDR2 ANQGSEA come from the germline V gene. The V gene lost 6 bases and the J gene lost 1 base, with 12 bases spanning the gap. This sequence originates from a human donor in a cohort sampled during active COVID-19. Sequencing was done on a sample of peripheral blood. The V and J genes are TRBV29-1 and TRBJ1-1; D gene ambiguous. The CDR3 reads CSVGGLTNTEAFF. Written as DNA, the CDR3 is TGCAGCGTCGGCGGTTTAACGAACACTGAAGCTTTCTTT.